This T cell receptor beta chain was found in a study of blood T cells in healthy people across ages (dated by TCRdb to about 2015). Regarding the complete study: Template switching captured roughly one uniquely barcoded TCR beta cDNA molecule per two T cells in model experiments. To track age-related changes in TCR beta repertoire diversity, the study relied on deep sequencing normalized with unique cDNA molecular identifiers. The donors were divided into four age groups: young (average around 15 years), middle-aged (over 35), aged (62) and long-lived (82). To avoid experimental bias, donors of different ages were distributed randomly across sequencing lanes. For two donors (one aged 18 to 29 and one aged 80 or older), the study analyzed two additional independent replicas of 1 million unique cDNA reads from the same blood draw. Paper-wide results and their limitations: Observed TCR beta diversity correlated strongly with the percentage of naive T cells measured by flow cytometry. Observed TCR beta diversity per million T cells fell roughly linearly with age, and a significant reduction was already apparent by age around 39. Estimates of total diversity from one million sequenced T cells were regarded as lower bounds and underestimates. Donor CMV infection status was unknown, potentially confounding age-related changes in expanded clonotypes. The long-lived group showed more naive CD4+ T cells, fewer expanded clones and increased TCR diversity than the aged group, suggesting age selection. Bulk unsorted PBMC profiling prevented conclusive comparison of naive and antigen-experienced compartments.

A few counts support this clonotype. The antigen it recognizes is unknown. Within one base of it there is no much larger clone, and no base qualities were kept. The library relied on 5' RACE. The instrument was an Illumina HiSeq 2500. A second PCR of roughly 6 to 11 cycles was run with a J-beta primer mix and a sample-barcoded 5' primer. A unique molecular identifier was introduced onto each TCR beta cDNA molecule by a template-switch 5' adaptor carrying 12 random nucleotides. Each sample yielded at least 2.5 million CDR3-containing paired-end reads. The Mint cDNA synthesis kit, primed by a TRBC-specific oligonucleotide, was used to synthesize first-strand cDNA from all RNA. Following uracil-DNA glycosylase treatment, a first 18-cycle PCR with universal primers M1SS and BC2_uni_R was performed on all cDNA. As for the authors' bioinformatics: Normalization of each sample was performed by random selection of 1 million high-quality reads, each carrying a distinct molecular identifier. Instead of being binned into consensus sequences, reads with shared molecular identifiers were discarded. MiTCR, run with a Q25 quality threshold and the strictest error-elimination algorithm, handled CDR3 identification, clonotype clustering and error correction. Lower-bound total TCR beta diversity was estimated with a nonparametric unseen species model using Euler transformation. TCRdb reworked the public reads: Q25 trimming with fastp, MiXCR clone assembly, productive beta chains retained. Each CDR3 protein gets just one entry, which takes the most common genes and DNA from the rows behind it. These V and J calls derive from TCRdb rather than the authors' analysis. Within this sample are about 640,000 distinct CDR3 sequences, with approximately 59% of them counted one time only. The ten largest account for over 30% of the sample.

CDR3 length: 14 amino acids, cysteine to phenylalanine. Only the CDR3 region is kept as DNA, spanning 42 bases read in frame from base 1. CDR1 and CDR2 (DFQATT, SNEGSKA) derive from the germline V gene (reference sequence). Trimming takes 6 bases from V and 1 base from J, and the germline ends sit 14 bases apart. Donors were roughly 40 systemically healthy Caucasian individuals from Russia aged 6 to 90 years. About 10 milliliters of peripheral blood were drawn from each donor into EDTA-treated Vacutainer tubes. PBMCs were isolated by Ficoll-Paque density-gradient centrifugation, with at least 7 million obtained per sample. Trizol reagent was used to extract total RNA from the PBMCs, yielding at least 6 micrograms per sample. Naive CD45RAhigh/CD27high T cell percentages were measured by flow cytometry on a PBMC aliquot from every donor.

Source material: blood. In this chain, TRBV20-1 is recombined with TRBJ2-3; too little of a D gene remains to name it. This receptor was obtained from a man aged 55-75 years in good health. The CDR3 corresponds to CSAESAGGTDTQYF. The DNA sequence is as follows: TGCAGTGCCGAAAGCGCCGGTGGCACAGATACGCAGTATTTT.